This T cell receptor (beta chain) is from a study of cytomegalovirus exposure and HLA in healthy donors. A word on this clone: The target antigen is unknown.

Study results and limitations: The authors enumerated 150 to 200 TCR beta chains as linked to cytomegalovirus.

Primers for the PCR totalled 60 Vbeta and 13 Jbeta. Clones were read by immunoSEQ multiplex PCR, and TCRdb kept only the in-frame ones, dropping some. The sample yields roughly 160,000 clones, approximately 80% seen once. The sequence came from a woman aged 30 to 39 in good health and CMV-seropositive. The sample taken for sequencing was PBMCs.

In nucleotides, the CDR3 is TGTGCCACCAGCAGAGCGAACAGGGGCACTCAGCCCCAGCATTTT. It yields the protein CATSRANRGTQPQHF. V and J are TRBV15 and TRBJ1-5; 7 bases agree with TRBD1. After removal of 1 base from V and 6 bases from J, the junction contained 6 bases not matched to a gene. Germline loops: CDR1 LNHNV, CDR2 YYDKDF (reference sequence). This CDR3 region has 15 residues.